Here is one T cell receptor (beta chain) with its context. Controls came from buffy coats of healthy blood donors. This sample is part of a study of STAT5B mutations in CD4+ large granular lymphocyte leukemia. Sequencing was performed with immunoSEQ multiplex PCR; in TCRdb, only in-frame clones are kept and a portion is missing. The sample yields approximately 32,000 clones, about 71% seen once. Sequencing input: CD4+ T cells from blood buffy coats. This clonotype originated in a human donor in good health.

Here the CDR3 DNA reads TGTGCAAGTCGCTTAGATGGCAGCCTTGAAGCTTTCTTT. This codes for CASRLDGSLEAFF. J is TRBJ1-1 and V is TRBV12-2. TRBV12-2 has pseudogene status. CDR3 length equals 13 residues.